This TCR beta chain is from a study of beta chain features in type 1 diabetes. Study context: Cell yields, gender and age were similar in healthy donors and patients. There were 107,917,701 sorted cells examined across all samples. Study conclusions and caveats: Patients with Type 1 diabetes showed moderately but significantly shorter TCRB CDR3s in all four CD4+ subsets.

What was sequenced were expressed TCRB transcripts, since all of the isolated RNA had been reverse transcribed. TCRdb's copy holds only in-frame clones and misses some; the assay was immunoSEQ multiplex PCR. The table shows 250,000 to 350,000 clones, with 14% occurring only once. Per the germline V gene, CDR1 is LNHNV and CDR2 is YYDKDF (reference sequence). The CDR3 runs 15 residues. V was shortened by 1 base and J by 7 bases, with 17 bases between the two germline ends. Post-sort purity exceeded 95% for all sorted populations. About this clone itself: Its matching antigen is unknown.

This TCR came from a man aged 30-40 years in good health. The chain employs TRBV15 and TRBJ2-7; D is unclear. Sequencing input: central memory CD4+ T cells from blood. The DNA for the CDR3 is TGTGCCACCAGCAGAGGTTACGCTACTGATAATGAGCAGTACGTC. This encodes CATSRGYATDNEQYV.